This T cell receptor (beta chain) came from a study of early T cells in non-severe SARS-CoV-2 infection. Study context: Unpaired chains resulted from sequencing bulk RNA of unsorted whole blood.

Individual cDNA molecules received unique molecular identifiers during library preparation. Each CDR3 protein gets one entry after TCRdb re-called the 5' RACE reads with MiXCR. The table lists tens of thousands of distinct CDR3 sequences, 4.8% of them singletons. This clonotype occurred many times. Specimen: whole blood. The source is an adult who was a healthcare worker with PCR-confirmed SARS-CoV-2 infection or an uninfected control (not recorded which).

In nucleotides, the CDR3 is TGCGCCAGCAGCTTGACAGCTGCTAACTATGGCTACACCTTC. Translated: CASSLTAANYGYTF. J is TRBJ1-2 and V is TRBV5-1; D uncertain. CDR3 length: 14 residues. V was trimmed by 1 base and J by 0 bases, leaving 7 bases between them. Germline CDR1 and CDR2: SGHRS and YFSETQ.